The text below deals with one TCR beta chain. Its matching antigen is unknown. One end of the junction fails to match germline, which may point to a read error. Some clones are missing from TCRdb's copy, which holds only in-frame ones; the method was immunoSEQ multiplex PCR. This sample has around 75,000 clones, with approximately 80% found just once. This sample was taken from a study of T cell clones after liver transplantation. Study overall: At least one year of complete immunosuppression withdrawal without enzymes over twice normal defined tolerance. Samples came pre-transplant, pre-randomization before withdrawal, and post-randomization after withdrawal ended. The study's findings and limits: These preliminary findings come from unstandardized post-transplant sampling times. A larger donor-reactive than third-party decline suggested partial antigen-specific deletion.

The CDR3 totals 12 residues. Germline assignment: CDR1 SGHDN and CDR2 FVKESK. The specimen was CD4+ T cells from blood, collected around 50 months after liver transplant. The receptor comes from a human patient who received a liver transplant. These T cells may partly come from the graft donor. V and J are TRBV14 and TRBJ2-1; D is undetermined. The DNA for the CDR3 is TGTGCCAGCAGTCAAGTAGGGAATGAGCAGTTCTTC. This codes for CASSQVGNEQFF.